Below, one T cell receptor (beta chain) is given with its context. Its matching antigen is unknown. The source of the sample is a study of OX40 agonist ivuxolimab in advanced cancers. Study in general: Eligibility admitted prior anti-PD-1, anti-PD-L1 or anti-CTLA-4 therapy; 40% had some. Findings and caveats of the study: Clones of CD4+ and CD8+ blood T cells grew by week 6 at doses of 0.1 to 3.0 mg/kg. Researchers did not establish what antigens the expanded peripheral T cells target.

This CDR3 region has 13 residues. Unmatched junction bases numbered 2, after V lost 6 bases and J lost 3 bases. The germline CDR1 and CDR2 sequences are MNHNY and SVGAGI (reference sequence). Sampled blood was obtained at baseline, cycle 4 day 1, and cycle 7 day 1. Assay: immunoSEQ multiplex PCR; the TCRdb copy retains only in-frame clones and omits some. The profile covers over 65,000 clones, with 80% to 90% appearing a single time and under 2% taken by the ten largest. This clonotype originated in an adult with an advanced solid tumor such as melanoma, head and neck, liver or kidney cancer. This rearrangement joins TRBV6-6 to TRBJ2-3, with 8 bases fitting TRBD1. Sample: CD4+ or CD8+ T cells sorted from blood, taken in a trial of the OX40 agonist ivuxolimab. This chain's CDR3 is CASSRDRTDTQYF. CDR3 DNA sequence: TGTGCCAGCAGCCGGGACAGGACAGATACGCAGTATTTT.